The following is a T cell receptor beta chain sequence with its context. Antigen unknown. Primers used in a second PCR of roughly 6 to 11 cycles were a sample-barcoded 5' primer and a J-beta primer mix. Template switching added a 12-random-nucleotide identifier to every cDNA molecule. TCRdb re-analysed the 5' RACE reads in MiXCR, keeping a single row per CDR3 protein. The data hold about 640,000 distinct CDR3 sequences, with approximately 59% observed a single time. Germline CDR1 reads LGHDT; CDR2 reads YNNKEL (reference sequence). V was trimmed by 7 bases and J by 5 bases, leaving 17 bases between them. The CDR3 is made up of 14 amino acids. RNA extraction gave at least 6 micrograms of total RNA per sample. This sample stems from a study of blood T cells in healthy people across ages. Study-wide results and caveats: Whereas aged donors had fewer naive CD4+ cells, long-lived donors had more of them and higher diversity.

The rearrangement joins TRBV3-1 to TRBJ1-1; TRBD1 is a possible D gene (5 bases). The receptor was isolated from a man aged 60 to 69 in good health. Source material: blood. The CDR3 DNA is TGTGCCAGCATCCGGAACACGGGGCGGACTGAAGCTTTCTTT. This codes for CASIRNTGRTEAFF.